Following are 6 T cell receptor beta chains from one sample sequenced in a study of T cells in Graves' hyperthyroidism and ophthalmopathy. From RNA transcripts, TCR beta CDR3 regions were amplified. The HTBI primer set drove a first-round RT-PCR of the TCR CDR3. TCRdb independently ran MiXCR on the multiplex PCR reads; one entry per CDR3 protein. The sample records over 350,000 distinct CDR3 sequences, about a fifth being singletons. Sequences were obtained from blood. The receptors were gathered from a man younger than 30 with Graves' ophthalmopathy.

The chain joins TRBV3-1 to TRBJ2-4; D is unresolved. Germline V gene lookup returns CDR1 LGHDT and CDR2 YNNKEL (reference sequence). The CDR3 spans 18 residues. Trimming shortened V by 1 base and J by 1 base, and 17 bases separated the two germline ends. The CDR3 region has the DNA TGTGCCAGCAGCCAAGGGCTCGAGTTAGAAAGGGCCAAAAACATTCAGTACTTC. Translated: CASSQGLELERAKNIQYF.

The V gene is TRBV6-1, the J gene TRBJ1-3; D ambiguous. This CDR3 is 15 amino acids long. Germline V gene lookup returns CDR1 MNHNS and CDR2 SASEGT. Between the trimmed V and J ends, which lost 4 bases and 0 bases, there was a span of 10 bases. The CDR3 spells CASSVGEFSGNTIYF. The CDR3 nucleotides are TGTGCCAGCAGTGTCGGGGAGTTCTCTGGAAACACCATATATTTT.

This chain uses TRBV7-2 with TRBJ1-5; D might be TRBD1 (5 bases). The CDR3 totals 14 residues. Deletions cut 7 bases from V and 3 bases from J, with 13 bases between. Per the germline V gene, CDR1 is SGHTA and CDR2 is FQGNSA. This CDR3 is CASTRGGYNQPQHF. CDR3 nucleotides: TGTGCCAGCACCCGGGGGGGGTACAATCAGCCCCAGCATTTT.

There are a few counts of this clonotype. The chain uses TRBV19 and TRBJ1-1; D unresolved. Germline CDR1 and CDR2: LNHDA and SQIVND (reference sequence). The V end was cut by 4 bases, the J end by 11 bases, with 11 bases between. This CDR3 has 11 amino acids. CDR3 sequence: CASSKAQTAFF. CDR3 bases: TGTGCCAGTAGTAAGGCCCAGACGGCTTTCTTT. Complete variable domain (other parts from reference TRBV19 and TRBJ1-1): DGGITQSPKYLFRKEGQNVTLSCEQNLNHDAMYWYRQDPGQGLRLIYYSQIVNDFQKGDIAEGYSVSREKKESFPLTVTSAQKNPTAFYLCASSKAQTAFFGQGTRLTVV.

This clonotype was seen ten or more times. The CDR3 DNA reads TGCAGCCTCGTAATCGGTATGAACACTGAAGCTTTCTTT. This codes for CSLVIGMNTEAFF. The chain combines TRBV29-1 with TRBJ1-1; D is ambiguous. The CDR3 is 13 amino acids. V was trimmed by 8 bases and J by 0 bases, leaving 13 bases between them. From germline, CDR1 is SQVTM and CDR2 ANQGSEA. The full variable domain, its missing parts supplied by reference TRBV29-1 and TRBJ1-1, is SAVISQKPSRDICQRGTSLTIQCQVDSQVTMMFWYRQQPGQSLTLIATANQGSEATYESGFVIDKFPISRPNLTFSTLTVSNMSPEDSSIYLCSLVIGMNTEAFFGQGTRLTVV.

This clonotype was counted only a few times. The DNA of the CDR3 is TGTGCCAGTAGTACGACATGGGGCACTGAAGCTTTCTTT. It specifies CASSTTWGTEAFF. This rearrangement joins TRBV19 to TRBJ1-1; D is uncertain. Germline loops: CDR1 LNHDA, CDR2 SQIVND (reference sequence). Trimming took 4 bases from V and 4 from J, leaving 10 bases between them. There are 13 residues in the CDR3. The variable domain in full, completed from reference TRBV19 and TRBJ1-1, reads DGGITQSPKYLFRKEGQNVTLSCEQNLNHDAMYWYRQDPGQGLRLIYYSQIVNDFQKGDIAEGYSVSREKKESFPLTVTSAQKNPTAFYLCASSTTWGTEAFFGQGTRLTVV.